Listed below are T cell receptor beta chains from one sample, sequenced in a study of response to subunit inactivated influenza vaccine. In TCRdb, the RT-PCR reads were re-called with MiXCR into one record per CDR3 protein. The sample carries hundreds of thousands of distinct CDR3 sequences, around 13% recorded once. This sample comprised PBMCs from blood, obtained around two weeks before vaccination. The source is a man aged 50 or older who received an inactivated influenza vaccine. CDR3s include the opening cysteine and the closing phenylalanine or tryptophan. The order of the fields is clone size, V gene, J gene, CDR3 protein. Size tells how often a clone was seen (once, few, many) or the class of an expanded clone, and some rows leave it out.

abundance: .
v_gene: TRBV6-2/TRBV6-3
j_gene: TRBJ2-7
CDR3aa: CASSYVGQGTSGRYEQYF

abundance: few
v_gene: TRBV29-1
j_gene: TRBJ2-7
CDR3aa: CSASVENYEQYF

abundance: .
v_gene: TRBV6-5
j_gene: TRBJ2-3
CDR3aa: CASSYTRGAGTDTQYF

abundance: few
v_gene: TRBV5-1
j_gene: TRBJ2-1
CDR3aa: CASSDLDRGRNNEQFF

abundance: .
v_gene: TRBV6-5
j_gene: TRBJ2-2
CDR3aa: CASSYGGGVTGELFF

abundance: few
v_gene: TRBV10-3
j_gene: TRBJ1-6
CDR3aa: CAISDWKGPNYNSPLHF

abundance: .
v_gene: TRBV27
j_gene: TRBJ1-5
CDR3aa: CASSRRQGGNQPQHF

abundance: many
v_gene: TRBV11-3
j_gene: TRBJ2-2
CDR3aa: CASSPRSGELFF

abundance: .
v_gene: TRBV20-1
j_gene: TRBJ1-2
CDR3aa: CSARVQGGYGYTF

abundance: many
v_gene: TRBV5-1
j_gene: TRBJ1-4
CDR3aa: CASSWSTSGTNEKLFF

abundance: .
v_gene: TRBV6-1
j_gene: TRBJ1-2
CDR3aa: CASSQQGAGYGYTF

abundance: .
v_gene: TRBV6-2/TRBV6-3
j_gene: TRBJ1-2
CDR3aa: CASSYRRGDYGYTF

abundance: .
v_gene: TRBV28
j_gene: TRBJ2-7
CDR3aa: CASGRNEQYF

abundance: .
v_gene: TRBV18
j_gene: TRBJ2-5
CDR3aa: CASSPPGPRRQETQYF

abundance: .
v_gene: TRBV2
j_gene: TRBJ1-4
CDR3aa: CASSEAPEKLFF

abundance: .
v_gene: TRBV11-2
j_gene: TRBJ2-7
CDR3aa: CASSLSRQGGYEQYF

abundance: few
v_gene: TRBV12-3/TRBV12-4
j_gene: TRBJ1-5
CDR3aa: CASSPTGTRGQPQHF

abundance: few
v_gene: TRBV7-2
j_gene: TRBJ2-7
CDR3aa: CASSFDRGLSYEQYF

abundance: few
v_gene: TRBV5-6
j_gene: TRBJ2-3
CDR3aa: CASSLRGTSTDTQYF

abundance: few
v_gene: TRBV4-3
j_gene: TRBJ2-1
CDR3aa: CASSRGRGMYNEQFF

abundance: many
v_gene: TRBV6-2/TRBV6-3
j_gene: TRBJ2-1
CDR3aa: CASSYDLGSVLSPPSYNEQFF

abundance: many
v_gene: TRBV6-1
j_gene: TRBJ2-2
CDR3aa: CASRSTGIPLAGELFF

abundance: .
v_gene: TRBV6-5
j_gene: TRBJ1-2
CDR3aa: CASRYDGDYGYTF

abundance: few
v_gene: TRBV2
j_gene: TRBJ1-1
CDR3aa: CASSADRGAEAFF

abundance: .
v_gene: TRBV4-1
j_gene: TRBJ2-7
CDR3aa: CASSQDHRPGYEQYF

abundance: .
v_gene: TRBV28
j_gene: TRBJ2-1
CDR3aa: CASSLWGDSGGEHNEQFF

abundance: many
v_gene: TRBV6-5
j_gene: TRBJ1-1
CDR3aa: CASRRQGARDTEAFF

abundance: few
v_gene: TRBV7-8
j_gene: TRBJ2-1
CDR3aa: CASSMASSNEQFF

abundance: .
v_gene: TRBV7-9
j_gene: TRBJ2-1
CDR3aa: CASSLVGLAGGYNEQFF

abundance: many
v_gene: TRBV12-3/TRBV12-4
j_gene: TRBJ2-4
CDR3aa: CASSLKTLWSKNIQYF

abundance: .
v_gene: TRBV28
j_gene: TRBJ1-1
CDR3aa: CASSLSPGMNTEAFF

abundance: few
v_gene: TRBV10-3
j_gene: TRBJ1-2
CDR3aa: CAISESRQGASYGYTF

abundance: .
v_gene: TRBV6-2/TRBV6-3
j_gene: TRBJ2-5
CDR3aa: CASRRLATYDPQETQYF